Below, 23 T cell receptor beta chains from the same sample are listed, as sequenced in a study of T cells in Graves' hyperthyroidism and ophthalmopathy. From RNA transcripts, TCR beta CDR3 regions were amplified. First-round RT-PCR of the TCR CDR3 relied on the HTBI primer set. Each CDR3 protein is one row after TCRdb ran MiXCR on the multiplex PCR reads. The table lists roughly 300,000 distinct CDR3 sequences, roughly a fifth of them singletons. Sample: blood. These receptors came from a woman in her forties or fifties with Graves' hyperthyroidism.

This clonotype was counted only a few times. V is TRBV5-6 and J is TRBJ1-3; D perhaps matches TRBD1 (5 bases). This CDR3 has 17 residues. V lost 2 bases and J lost 4, with 19 bases in between. CDR1 is SGHDT, CDR2 YYEEEE, per germline. The chain's CDR3 is CASSFTGSGASGNTIYF. The CDR3 DNA follows: TGTGCCAGCAGCTTTACAGGATCCGGGGCCAGCGGAAACACCATATATTTT.

This clonotype was counted at least ten times. The rearrangement joins TRBV30 to TRBJ1-6, with a tentative D call TRBD1 (6 bases). Germline CDR1 and CDR2: GTSNPN and SVGIG (reference sequence). V lost 4 bases to trimming and J lost 11 bases, with 21 bases between them. This CDR3 is built from 15 residues. CDR3 protein: CAWNSLIRGQAPLHF. CDR3 coding DNA: TGTGCCTGGAACAGCCTAATTCGGGGGCAAGCACCCCTCCACTTT.

The rearrangement joins TRBV10-3 to TRBJ2-2, with 7 nucleotides matching TRBD2. The CDR3 length is 17 residues. CDR1 ENHRY and CDR2 SYGVKD come from the germline V gene. The junction had 12 bases not matched to a gene; V was cut back by 5 bases and J by 3 bases. The CDR3 sequence: CAISQARGGEYTGELFF. The CDR3 DNA reads TGTGCCATCAGTCAGGCAAGGGGAGGGGAATACACCGGGGAGCTGTTTTTT.

This chain uses TRBV15 with TRBJ2-3, with 13 bases matching TRBD2. Per the germline V gene, CDR1 is LNHNV and CDR2 is YYDKDF (reference sequence). With 0 bases clipped from V and 4 bases from J, the junction kept 1 base outside the gene matches. The CDR3 covers 16 residues. This CDR3 reads CATSRELAGGSDTQYF. The CDR3 DNA sequence: TGTGCCACCAGCAGAGAACTAGCGGGGGGGTCAGATACGCAGTATTTT.

Many counts were recorded for this clonotype. V is TRBV7-8 and J is TRBJ1-1; TRBD1 matches 8 bases. The CDR3 has 16 amino acids. The germline CDR1 and CDR2 sequences are SGHVS and FQNEAQ. J was trimmed by 1 base and V by 5 bases; bases with no gene match: 9. The CDR3 region is CASSGKDRGRNTEAFF. The DNA for the CDR3 is TGTGCCAGCAGCGGAAAAGACAGGGGTCGGAACACTGAAGCTTTCTTT.

The chain combines TRBV19 with TRBJ1-5; D not certain. This CDR3 has 15 residues. Trimming took off 7 bases at V and 0 bases at J, with 13 bases between the two ends. Germline V gene sequence: CDR1 LNHDA, CDR2 SQIVND (reference sequence). The CDR3 DNA is TGTGCCAGTATTGGGTCCCGGAGTAGCAATCAGCCCCAGCATTTT. Amino acid sequence: CASIGSRSSNQPQHF.

V usage is TRBV7-3 and J usage is TRBJ2-2, with 11 bases aligning to TRBD2. The length of the CDR3 is 17 residues. Germline V gives CDR1 SGHTA, CDR2 FQGTGA. After removal of 5 bases from V and 5 bases from J, the junction contained 10 bases not matched to a gene. CDR3 sequence: CASSQQTSGVGTGELFF. The CDR3 DNA reads as TGTGCCAGCAGCCAGCAGACTAGCGGGGTGGGGACCGGGGAGCTGTTTTTT.

This clonotype was recorded once. The chain recombines TRBV30 with TRBJ1-2; TRBD1 is a possible D gene (5 bases). This CDR3 contains 11 residues. Trimming shortened V by 8 bases and J by 4 bases, and 11 bases separated the two germline ends. Germline CDR1 is GTSNPN and CDR2 is SVGIG (reference sequence). CDR3 DNA: TGTGCCCGCGGAGGGACCTATGGCTACACCTTC. This codes for CARGGTYGYTF.

The sample holds many counts of this clonotype. The chain couples TRBV24-1 to TRBJ2-2; D is possibly TRBD2 (5 bases). Germline CDR1 KGHDR, CDR2 SFDVKD. The CDR3 totals 15 residues. Trimming took off 9 bases at V and 1 base at J, with 14 bases between the two ends. CDR3 loop: CATQSAGVNTGELFF. The CDR3 bases are TGTGCCACCCAAAGTGCCGGGGTGAACACCGGGGAGCTGTTTTTT.

The gene calls are TRBV18 and TRBJ2-2, with D unclear. The CDR3 is 18 amino acids. Per germline, CDR1 KGHSH and CDR2 LQKENI. V shed 3 bases and J shed 5 bases, with 22 bases lying between them. CDR3 amino acids: CASSPSRPGIARTGELFF. CDR3 bases: TGTGCCAGCTCACCCAGTAGACCCGGCATCGCGAGGACCGGGGAGCTGTTTTTT.

This clonotype was detected a few times. Here the CDR3 omits its conserved ending phenylalanine or tryptophan, so a read error is the likely source. The rearrangement links TRBV27 to TRBJ2-5, with D hard to call. The germline V gene encodes CDR1 MNHEY and CDR2 SMNVEV (reference sequence). CDR3 size: 14 residues. V lost 2 bases and J lost 4, with 11 bases in between. In DNA, the CDR3 is TGTGCCAGCAGTTTAAGCGCACAGTTAGAGACCCAGTACCTC. It translates to CASSLSAQLETQYL.

This clonotype has just a few counts. V gene TRBV28 combines with J gene TRBJ2-7, with 8 bases fitting TRBD1. The CDR3 is made up of 15 amino acids. The germline V gene has CDR1 MDHEN and CDR2 SYDVKM. Losses at the gene ends were 4 bases for V and 3 bases for J; bases not matched to a gene: 8. CDR3 sequence (DNA): TGTGCCAGCAGTTCGCCCGGACAGGGTTTCTACGAGCAGTACTTC. It is translated as CASSSPGQGFYEQYF.

For this clonotype: A much larger clone is a single base away; this may be a read error. The chain carries TRBV6-1 and TRBJ1-2; TRBD1 matches 8 bases. CDR3 length: 13 residues. Unmatched junction bases numbered 4, after V lost 6 bases and J lost 4 bases. Germline V gene lookup returns CDR1 MNHNS and CDR2 SASEGT. CDR3 residues: CASRRQGIYGYTF. CDR3 DNA sequence: TGTGCCAGCAGACGACAGGGGATCTATGGCTACACCTTC.

This clonotype was recorded at least ten times. CDR3 bases: TGTGCCAGCCGGGCAGGGACAAGCAATCAGCCCCAGCATTTT. Amino acids: CASRAGTSNQPQHF. The rearrangement links TRBV28 to TRBJ1-5, with D possibly being TRBD1 (6 bases). Germline V CDR1 and CDR2: MDHEN, SYDVKM. V shed 8 bases and J shed 1 base, with 12 bases lying between them. The CDR3 has 14 amino acids.

Points on this clonotype: It may be a read error: a sequence one base away is much more abundant. The chain couples TRBV2 to TRBJ2-7; the match to TRBD1 covers 9 bases. V lost 6 bases to trimming and J lost 2 bases; unmatched junction nucleotides: 5. The CDR3 runs 14 residues. Germline loops: CDR1 SNHLY, CDR2 FYNNEI. The chain's CDR3 is CASSTGTGPYEQYF. The CDR3 DNA reads as TGTGCCAGCAGCACCGGGACAGGGCCCTACGAGCAGTACTTC.

This clonotype occurred a few times. The rearrangement links TRBV20-1 to TRBJ1-1; D is unclear. The CDR3 totals 15 residues. Germline lookup yields CDR1 DFQATT and CDR2 SNEGSKA (reference sequence). V lost 0 bases and J lost 0, with 11 bases in between. The CDR3 DNA sequence: TGCAGTGCTAGAGAAGTTGGCGGGCTGAACACTGAAGCTTTCTTT. Its translation: CSAREVGGLNTEAFF.

This clonotype was recorded at least ten times. J is TRBJ2-3 and V is TRBV18, with D unclear. Between the trimmed V and J ends, which lost 0 bases and 6 bases, there was a span of 7 bases. The length of the CDR3 is 13 residues. Germline V CDR1 and CDR2: KGHSH, LQKENI. The CDR3: CASSPPIMDTQYF. Here the CDR3 DNA reads TGTGCCAGCTCACCACCGATCATGGATACGCAGTATTTT.

This clonotype came up many times. This chain uses TRBV2 with TRBJ2-2; no definite D call. There are 16 residues in the CDR3. Germline values: CDR1 SNHLY, CDR2 FYNNEI. V lost 4 bases to trimming and J lost 0 bases, with 12 bases between them. The CDR3 loop is CASSVGRGANTGELFF. In DNA, the CDR3 is TGTGCCAGCAGTGTAGGTAGAGGCGCGAACACCGGGGAGCTGTTTTTT.

This clonotype occurred many times. The chain links TRBV27 to TRBJ2-7; TRBD2 matches 7 bases. The CDR3 has 13 amino acids. The V and J ends lost 3 bases and 6 bases, in that order; junction bases with no gene match: 5. Germline V gene lookup returns CDR1 MNHEY and CDR2 SMNVEV (reference sequence). The DNA of the CDR3 is TGTGCCAGCAGTTTTCGCGGGGGTGCCGAGCAGTACTTC. Its translation: CASSFRGGAEQYF.

This clonotype was seen at least ten times. The J gene is TRBJ2-1, the V gene TRBV20-1, with a tentative D call TRBD2 (6 bases). The V and J ends lost 5 bases and 4 bases respectively, with 15 bases between them. Looked up from germline, CDR1 is DFQATT and CDR2 is SNEGSKA (reference sequence). CDR3 length: 14 amino acids. CDR3 nucleotides: TGCAGTGCTCAACCTGGTAGCGGATACAATGAGCAGTTCTTC. It codes for CSAQPGSGYNEQFF.

Concerning this clonotype: This may be a read error: a much more frequent sequence differs by one nucleotide. V and J are TRBV16 and TRBJ1-2, with a tentative D call TRBD1 (5 bases). V was shortened by 0 bases and J by 7 bases, with 15 bases between the two germline ends. The CDR3 loop spans 15 amino acids. Germline V gene sequence: CDR1 KGHSY, CDR2 FQNENV. The CDR3, as DNA: TGTGCCAGCAGCCAATCGTCGGGACGGGGCTCTGGCTACACCTTC. Protein: CASSQSSGRGSGYTF.

V and J are TRBV5-1 and TRBJ1-3; TRBD1 matches 8 bases. Germline V gene lookup returns CDR1 SGHRS and CDR2 YFSETQ. The CDR3 sequence is 18 residues long. The V gene end was trimmed by 4 bases and the J gene end by 0 bases; junction bases not matched to a gene: 12. CDR3: CASSLVGTGRSSGNTIYF. The CDR3, as DNA: TGCGCCAGCAGCCTGGTCGGGACAGGCCGCTCCTCTGGAAACACCATATATTTT.

V is TRBV11-2 and J is TRBJ2-1, with TRBD2 matching 7 bases. The CDR3 is 14 residues long. V lost 6 bases to trimming and J lost 9 bases; unmatched junction nucleotides: 11. Germline CDR1 SGHAT, CDR2 FQNNGV. The CDR3 nucleotides read TGTGCCAGCAGTCCCACTCTCTCGGGGGGTGAGCAGTTCTTC. Translation gives CASSPTLSGGEQFF.